Listed below are T cell receptor beta chains from one sample, sequenced in a study of CD8 T cells in ankylosing spondylitis. TCRdb used MiXCR to reprocess the 5' RACE reads, holding one entry per CDR3 protein. Among hundreds of thousands of distinct CDR3 sequences listed, roughly 13% were seen once. The sequencing input was blood, either unsorted or a sorted T cell fraction (not recorded which). These receptor sequences come from a male donor with ankylosing spondylitis. Each CDR3 is given without its conserved first and last residue. The order of the fields is CDR3 protein, D gene, V gene, clone size. A D gene is named only where the DNA matches it firmly. Expanded clones get a size class; other rows say once, few or many, or leave the size out.

SAQAAAIDEGLF . TRBV20-1 few
ASSEVLWTGQPQH . TRBV6-1 .
ASSQFVGAGELF . TRBV3-1 few
ASSPQGVFGYGYT . TRBV7-2 few
ASSLASSRDPGQYGYT . TRBV5-1 few
ATGGTSGMSTDTQY TRBD2 TRBV24-1 few
ASRGEMTGDYGYT TRBD1 TRBV6-1 .
ASSLKGPANEDGYT . TRBV12-3/TRBV12-4 few
ASSEVAGGWTEAF TRBD1 TRBV2 .
ASSLVGGPNEQF . TRBV7-2 .
ASSTGGPSGRAYNEQF TRBD2 TRBV4-2 .
ASSPGTGRGNTEAF TRBD1 TRBV27 .
ASSFLSATDTQY . TRBV7-9 .
ASSRGFLAGGINEQF TRBD2 TRBV4-2 .
ASSPGAGGGTEAF . TRBV5-4 .
AAVSQGADYGYT TRBD1 TRBV10-3 few
ASSRSVEQF . TRBV3-1 .
ASSSSSRSTAGELF . TRBV3-1 few
SARDGRQGGYEQY . TRBV20-1 few
ASRPPSGQPDREKLF . TRBV7-9 few